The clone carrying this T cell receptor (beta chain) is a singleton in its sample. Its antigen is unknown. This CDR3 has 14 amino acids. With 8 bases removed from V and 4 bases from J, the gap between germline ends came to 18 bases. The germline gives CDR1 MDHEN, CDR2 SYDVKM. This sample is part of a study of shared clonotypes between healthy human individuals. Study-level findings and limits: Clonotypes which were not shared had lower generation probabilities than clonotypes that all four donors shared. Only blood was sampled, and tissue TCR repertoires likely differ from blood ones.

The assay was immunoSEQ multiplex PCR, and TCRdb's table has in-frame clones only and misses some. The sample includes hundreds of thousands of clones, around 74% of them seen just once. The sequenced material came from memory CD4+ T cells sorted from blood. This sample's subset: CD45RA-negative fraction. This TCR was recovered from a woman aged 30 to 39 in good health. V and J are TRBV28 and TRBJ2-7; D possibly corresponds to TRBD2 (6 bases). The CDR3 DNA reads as TGTGCCAGCTCTATCCGGGACTTATCTTACGAGCAGTACTTC. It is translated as CASSIRDLSYEQYF.